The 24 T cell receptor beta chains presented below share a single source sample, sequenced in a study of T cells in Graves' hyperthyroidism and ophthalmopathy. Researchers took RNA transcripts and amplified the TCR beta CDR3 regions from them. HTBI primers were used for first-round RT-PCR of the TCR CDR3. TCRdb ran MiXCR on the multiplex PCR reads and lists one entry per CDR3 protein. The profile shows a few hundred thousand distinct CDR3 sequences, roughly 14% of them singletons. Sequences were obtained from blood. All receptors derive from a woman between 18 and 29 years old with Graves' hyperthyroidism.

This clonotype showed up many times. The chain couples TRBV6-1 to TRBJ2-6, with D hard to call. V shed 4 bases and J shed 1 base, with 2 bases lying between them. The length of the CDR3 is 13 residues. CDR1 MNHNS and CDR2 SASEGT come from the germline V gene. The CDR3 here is CASSVSGANVLTF. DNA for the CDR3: TGTGCCAGCAGTGTGTCTGGGGCCAACGTCCTGACTTTC.

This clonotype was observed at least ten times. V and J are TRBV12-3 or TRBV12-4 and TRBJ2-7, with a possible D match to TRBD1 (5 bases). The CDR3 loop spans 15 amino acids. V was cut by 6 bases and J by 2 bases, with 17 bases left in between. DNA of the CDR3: TGTGCCAGCAGCTCTGGGGCAGGACCTACCTACGAGCAGTACTTC. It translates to CASSSGAGPTYEQYF.

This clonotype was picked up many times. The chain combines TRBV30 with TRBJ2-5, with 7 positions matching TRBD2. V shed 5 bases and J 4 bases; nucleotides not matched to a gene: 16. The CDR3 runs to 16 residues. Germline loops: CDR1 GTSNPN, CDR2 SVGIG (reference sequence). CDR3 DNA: TGTGCCTGGTTGGGTAACGGGGCGGGAGCGCGAGAGACCCAGTACTTC. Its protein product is CAWLGNGAGARETQYF.

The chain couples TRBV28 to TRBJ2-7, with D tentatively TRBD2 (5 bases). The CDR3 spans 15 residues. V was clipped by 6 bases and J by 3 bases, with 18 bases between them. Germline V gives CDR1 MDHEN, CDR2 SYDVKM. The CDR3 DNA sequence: TGTGCCAGCAGCCCCTTCAGTGGGAGCAACTACGAGCAGTACTTC. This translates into CASSPFSGSNYEQYF.

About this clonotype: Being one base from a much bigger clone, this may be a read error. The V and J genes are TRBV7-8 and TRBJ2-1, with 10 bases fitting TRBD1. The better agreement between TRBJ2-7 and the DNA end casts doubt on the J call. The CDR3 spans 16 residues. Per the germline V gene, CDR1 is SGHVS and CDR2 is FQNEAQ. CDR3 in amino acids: CASSAGTGVSYNEQYF. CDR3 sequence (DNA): TGTGCCAGCAGCGCCGGGACAGGGGTATCCTACAATGAGCAGTACTTC.

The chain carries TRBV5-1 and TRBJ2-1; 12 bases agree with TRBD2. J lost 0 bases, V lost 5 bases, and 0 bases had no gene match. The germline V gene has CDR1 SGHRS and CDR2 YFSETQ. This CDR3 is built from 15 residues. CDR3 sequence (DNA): TGCGCCAGCAGGACTAGCGGGAGCTCCTACAATGAGCAGTTCTTC. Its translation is CASRTSGSSYNEQFF.

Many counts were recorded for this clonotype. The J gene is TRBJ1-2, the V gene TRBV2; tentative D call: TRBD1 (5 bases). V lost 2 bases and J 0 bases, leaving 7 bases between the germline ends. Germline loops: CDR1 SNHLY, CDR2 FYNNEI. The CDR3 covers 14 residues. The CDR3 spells CASSERDANYGYTF. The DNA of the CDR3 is TGTGCCAGCAGTGAAAGGGACGCTAACTATGGCTACACCTTC. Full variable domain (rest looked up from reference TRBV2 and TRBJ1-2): EPEVTQTPSHQVTQMGQEVILRCVPISNHLYFYWYRQILGQKVEFLVSFYNNEISEKSEIFDDQFSVERPDGSNFTLKIRSTKLEDSAMYFCASSERDANYGYTFGSGTRLTVV.

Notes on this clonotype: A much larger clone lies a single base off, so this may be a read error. The DNA of the CDR3 is TGTGCCAGCAGTTACTCGATGGCGTCTACAACCGGGGAGCTGCTTTTT. Amino acids: CASSYSMASTTGELLF. The chain is built from TRBV6-5 and TRBJ2-2; a weak D match, TRBD2 (5 bases). CDR3 size: 16 residues. Germline loops: CDR1 MNHEY, CDR2 SVGAGI.

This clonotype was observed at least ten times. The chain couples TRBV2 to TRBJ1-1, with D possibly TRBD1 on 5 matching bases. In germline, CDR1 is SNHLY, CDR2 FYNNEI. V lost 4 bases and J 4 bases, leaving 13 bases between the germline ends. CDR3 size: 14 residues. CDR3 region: CASSGGNPGTEAFF. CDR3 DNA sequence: TGTGCCAGCAGTGGGGGCAACCCCGGCACTGAAGCTTTCTTT.

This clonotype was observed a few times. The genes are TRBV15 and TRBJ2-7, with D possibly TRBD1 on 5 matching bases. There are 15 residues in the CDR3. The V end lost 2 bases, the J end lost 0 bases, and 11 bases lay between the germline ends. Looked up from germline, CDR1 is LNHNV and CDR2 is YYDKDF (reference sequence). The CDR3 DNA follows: TGTGCCACCAGCAGACAACAAGGGGACTCCTACGAGCAGTACTTC. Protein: CATSRQQGDSYEQYF.

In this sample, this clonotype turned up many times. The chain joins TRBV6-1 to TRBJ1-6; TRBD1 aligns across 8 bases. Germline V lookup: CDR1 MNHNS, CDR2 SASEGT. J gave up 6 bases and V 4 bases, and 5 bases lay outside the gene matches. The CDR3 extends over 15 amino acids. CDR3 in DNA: TGTGCCAGCAGTGCACAGGGGGTTGGTAATTCACCCCTCCACTTT. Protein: CASSAQGVGNSPLHF.

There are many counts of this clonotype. DNA for the CDR3: TGTGCCAGCAGCCTAACTCGATTCGACGAGCAGTACTTC. Its protein product is CASSLTRFDEQYF. The J gene is TRBJ2-7, the V gene TRBV3-1; D gene uncertain. CDR3 length: 13 residues. CDR1 and CDR2 from the germline V gene are LGHDT and YNNKEL (reference sequence). The V end was cut by 4 bases, the J end by 5 bases, with 12 bases between.

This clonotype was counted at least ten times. The CDR3 DNA reads TGTGCCAGCAATTCAGGGGACACCGGGGAGCTGTTTTTT. Translated, it gives CASNSGDTGELFF. The chain combines TRBV3-1 with TRBJ2-2; D might be TRBD1 (6 bases). CDR3 length: 13 amino acids. Trimming cost V 7 bases and J 3 bases, with 9 bases left between them. CDR1 and CDR2 (germline): LGHDT, YNNKEL (reference sequence).

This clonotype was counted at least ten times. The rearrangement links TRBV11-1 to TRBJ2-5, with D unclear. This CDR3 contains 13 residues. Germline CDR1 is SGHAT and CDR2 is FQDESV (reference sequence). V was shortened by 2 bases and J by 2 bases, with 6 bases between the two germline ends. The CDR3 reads CASSLRRQETQYF. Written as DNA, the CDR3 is TGTGCCAGCAGCTTACGACGTCAAGAGACCCAGTACTTC.

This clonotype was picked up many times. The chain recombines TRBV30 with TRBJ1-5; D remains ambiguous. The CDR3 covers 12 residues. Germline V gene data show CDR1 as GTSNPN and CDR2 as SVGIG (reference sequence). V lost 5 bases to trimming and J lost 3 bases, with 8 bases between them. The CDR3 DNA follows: TGTGCCTGGTCTGAGCCCAATCAGCCCCAGCATTTT. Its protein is CAWSEPNQPQHF.

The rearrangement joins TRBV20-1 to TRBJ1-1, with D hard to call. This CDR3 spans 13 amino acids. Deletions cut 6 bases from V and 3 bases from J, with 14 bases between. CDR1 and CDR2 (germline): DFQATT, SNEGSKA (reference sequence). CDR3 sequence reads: CSASAPGDTEAFF. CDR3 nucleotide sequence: TGCAGTGCCAGCGCCCCCGGGGACACTGAAGCTTTCTTT.

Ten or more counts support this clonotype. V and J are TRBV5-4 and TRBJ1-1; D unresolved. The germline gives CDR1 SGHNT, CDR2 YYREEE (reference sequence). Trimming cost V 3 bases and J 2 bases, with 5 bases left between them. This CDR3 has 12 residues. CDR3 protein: CASSSPNTEAFF. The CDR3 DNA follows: TGTGCCAGCAGCTCCCCTAACACTGAAGCTTTCTTT. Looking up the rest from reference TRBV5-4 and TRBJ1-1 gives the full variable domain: ETGVTQSPTHLIKTRGQQVTLRCSSQSGHNTVSWYQQALGQGPQFIFQYYREEENGRGNFPPRFSGLQFPNYSSELNVNALELDDSALYLCASSSPNTEAFFGQGTRLTVV.

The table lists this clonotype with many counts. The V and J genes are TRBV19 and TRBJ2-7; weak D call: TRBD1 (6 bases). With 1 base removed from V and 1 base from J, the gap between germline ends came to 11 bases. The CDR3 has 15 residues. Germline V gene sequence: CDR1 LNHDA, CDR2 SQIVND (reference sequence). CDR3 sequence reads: CASSIGGTGSYEQYF. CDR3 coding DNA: TGTGCCAGTAGTATAGGAGGCACAGGGTCCTACGAGCAGTACTTC.

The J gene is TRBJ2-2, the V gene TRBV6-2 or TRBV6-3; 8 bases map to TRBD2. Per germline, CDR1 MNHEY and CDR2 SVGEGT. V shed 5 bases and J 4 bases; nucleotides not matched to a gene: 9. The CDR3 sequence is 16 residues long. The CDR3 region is CASSRGLAVGTGELFF. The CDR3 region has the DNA TGTGCCAGCAGTCGAGGACTAGCCGTCGGCACCGGGGAGCTGTTTTTT.

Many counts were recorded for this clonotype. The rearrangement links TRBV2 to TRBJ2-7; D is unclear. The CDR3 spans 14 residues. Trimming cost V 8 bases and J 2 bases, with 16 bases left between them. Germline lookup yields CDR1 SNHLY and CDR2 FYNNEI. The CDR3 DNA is TGTGCCAGCCTATATGCCTTAGGGACCTACGAGCAGTACTTC. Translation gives CASLYALGTYEQYF. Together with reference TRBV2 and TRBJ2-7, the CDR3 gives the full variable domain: EPEVTQTPSHQVTQMGQEVILRCVPISNHLYFYWYRQILGQKVEFLVSFYNNEISEKSEIFDDQFSVERPDGSNFTLKIRSTKLEDSAMYFCASLYALGTYEQYFGPGTRLTVT.

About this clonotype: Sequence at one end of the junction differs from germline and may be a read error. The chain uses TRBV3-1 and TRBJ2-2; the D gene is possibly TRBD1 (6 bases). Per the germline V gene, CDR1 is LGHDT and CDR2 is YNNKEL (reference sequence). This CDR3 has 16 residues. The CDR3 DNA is TGTGCCAGCAGCTACGACAGGAACGCGAACACCGGGGAGCTGCTTTTT. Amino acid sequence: CASSYDRNANTGELLF.

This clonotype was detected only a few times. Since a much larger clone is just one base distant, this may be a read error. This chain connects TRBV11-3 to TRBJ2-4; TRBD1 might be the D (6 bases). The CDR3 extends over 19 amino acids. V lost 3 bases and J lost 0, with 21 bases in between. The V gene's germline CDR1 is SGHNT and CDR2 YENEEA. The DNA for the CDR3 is TGTGCCAGCAGCTTTACCGGGACAATCAGCGAACCAGCCAAAAACATTCAGTACTTC. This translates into CASSFTGTISEPAKNIQYF.

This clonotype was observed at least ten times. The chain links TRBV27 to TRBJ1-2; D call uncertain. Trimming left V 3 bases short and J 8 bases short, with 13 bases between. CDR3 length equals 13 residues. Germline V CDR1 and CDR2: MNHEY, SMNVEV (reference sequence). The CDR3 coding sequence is TGTGCCAGCAGTTTCCTTCCTCCGGAGGGCTACACCTTC. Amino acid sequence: CASSFLPPEGYTF.

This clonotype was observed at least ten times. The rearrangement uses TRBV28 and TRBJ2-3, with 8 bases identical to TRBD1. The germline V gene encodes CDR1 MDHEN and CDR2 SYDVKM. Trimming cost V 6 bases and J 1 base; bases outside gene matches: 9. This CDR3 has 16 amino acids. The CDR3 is CASRSSAGGGTDTQYF. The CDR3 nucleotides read TGTGCCAGCAGATCTAGCGCAGGGGGCGGCACAGATACGCAGTATTTT.